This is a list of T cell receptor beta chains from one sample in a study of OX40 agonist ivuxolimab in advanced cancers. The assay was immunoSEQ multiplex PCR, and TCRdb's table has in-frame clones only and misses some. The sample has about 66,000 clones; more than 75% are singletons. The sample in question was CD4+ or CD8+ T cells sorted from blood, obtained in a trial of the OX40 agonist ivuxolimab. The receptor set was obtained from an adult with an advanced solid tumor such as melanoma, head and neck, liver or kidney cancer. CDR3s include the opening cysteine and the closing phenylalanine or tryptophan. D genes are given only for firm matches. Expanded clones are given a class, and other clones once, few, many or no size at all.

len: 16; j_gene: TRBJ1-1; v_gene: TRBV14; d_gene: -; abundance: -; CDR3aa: CASSHLTGLGNTEAFF; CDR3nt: TGTGCCAGCAGCCACCTAACAGGGTTAGGGAACACTGAAGCTTTCTTT
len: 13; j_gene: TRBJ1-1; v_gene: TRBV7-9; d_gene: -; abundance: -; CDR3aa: CASSIEMNTEAFF; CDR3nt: TGTGCCAGCAGCATAGAGATGAACACTGAAGCTTTCTTT
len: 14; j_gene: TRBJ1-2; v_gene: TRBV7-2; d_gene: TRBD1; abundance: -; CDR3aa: CASSLQGQGDGYTF; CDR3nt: TGTGCCAGCAGCTTACAGGGCCAGGGGGACGGCTACACCTTC
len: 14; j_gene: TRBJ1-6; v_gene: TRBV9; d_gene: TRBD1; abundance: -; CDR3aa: CASSLRQGNSPLHF; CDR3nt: TGTGCCAGCAGCCTTCGACAGGGGAATTCACCCCTCCACTTT
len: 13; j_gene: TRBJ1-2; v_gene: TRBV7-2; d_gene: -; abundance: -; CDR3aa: CASSYGRGAGYTF; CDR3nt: TGTGCCAGCAGTTACGGTAGGGGGGCTGGCTACACCTTC
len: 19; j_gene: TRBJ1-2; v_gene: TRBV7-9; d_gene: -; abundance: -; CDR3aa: CASSLAPGHTQRGNYGYTF; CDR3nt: TGTGCCAGCAGCTTAGCTCCTGGACATACTCAAAGGGGGAACTATGGCTACACCTTC
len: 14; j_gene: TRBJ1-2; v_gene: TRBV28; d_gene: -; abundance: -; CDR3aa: CASSSPGTAYGYTF; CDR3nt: TGTGCCAGCAGTTCCCCCGGGACGGCGTATGGCTACACCTTC
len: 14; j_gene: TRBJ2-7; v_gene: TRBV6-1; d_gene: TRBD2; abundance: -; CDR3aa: CASKGPSGWYEQYF; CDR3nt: TGTGCCAGCAAAGGCCCTAGCGGGTGGTACGAGCAGTACTTC
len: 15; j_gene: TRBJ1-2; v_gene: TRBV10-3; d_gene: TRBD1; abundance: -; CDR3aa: CAISEKTGGRDGYTF; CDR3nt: TGTGCCATCAGTGAGAAAACAGGGGGAAGGGATGGCTACACCTTC
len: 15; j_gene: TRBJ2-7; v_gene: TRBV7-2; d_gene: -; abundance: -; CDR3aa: CASSPTRGQSYEQYF; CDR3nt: TGTGCCAGCAGCCCTACCAGGGGACAATCCTACGAGCAGTACTTC
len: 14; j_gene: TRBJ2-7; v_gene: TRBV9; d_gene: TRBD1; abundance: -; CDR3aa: CASSVQGAGYEQYF; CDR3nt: TGTGCCAGCAGCGTACAGGGGGCGGGCTACGAGCAGTACTTC
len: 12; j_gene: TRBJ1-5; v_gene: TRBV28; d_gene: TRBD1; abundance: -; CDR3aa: CASSPGGQPQHF; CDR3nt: TGTGCCAGCAGTCCAGGGGGTCAGCCCCAGCATTTT
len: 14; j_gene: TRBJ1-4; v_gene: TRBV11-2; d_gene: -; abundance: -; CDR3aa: CASSFAGLAEKLFF; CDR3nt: TGTGCCAGCAGCTTTGCAGGGTTGGCTGAAAAACTGTTTTTT
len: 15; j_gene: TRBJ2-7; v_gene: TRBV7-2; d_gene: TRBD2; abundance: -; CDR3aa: CASSLRAGGIYEQYF; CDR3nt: TGTGCCAGCAGCTTAAGAGCGGGGGGTATCTACGAGCAGTACTTC
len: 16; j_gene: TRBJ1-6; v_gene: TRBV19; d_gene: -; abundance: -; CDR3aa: CASSITGAPYNSPLHF; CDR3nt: TGTGCCAGTAGTATCACAGGAGCGCCTTATAATTCACCCCTCCACTTT
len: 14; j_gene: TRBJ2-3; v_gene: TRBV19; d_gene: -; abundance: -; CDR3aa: CASSYRTEADTQYF; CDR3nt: TGTGCCAGTAGTTACCGGACAGAAGCAGATACGCAGTATTTT
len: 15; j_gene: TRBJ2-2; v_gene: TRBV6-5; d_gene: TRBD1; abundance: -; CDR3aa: CASSYSGTGGEVLFF; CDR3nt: TGTGCCAGCAGTTATTCCGGGACAGGGGGCGAGGTGCTGTTTTTT
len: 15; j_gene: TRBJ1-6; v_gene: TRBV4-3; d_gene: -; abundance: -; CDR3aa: CASSPQSSYNSPLHF; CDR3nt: TGCGCCAGCAGCCCGCAGAGCTCCTATAATTCACCCCTCCACTTT
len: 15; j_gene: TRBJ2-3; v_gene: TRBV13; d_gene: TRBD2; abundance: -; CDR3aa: CASSLGSGGFDTQYF; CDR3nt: TGTGCCAGCAGCTTAGGTTCGGGGGGTTTTGATACGCAGTATTTT
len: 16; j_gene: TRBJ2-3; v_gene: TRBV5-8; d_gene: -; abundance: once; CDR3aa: CASSFRPGGGTDTQYF; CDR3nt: TGTGCCAGCAGCTTCCGCCCGGGCGGGGGCACAGATACGCAGTATTTT
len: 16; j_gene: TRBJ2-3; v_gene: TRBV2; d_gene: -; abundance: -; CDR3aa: CASSEASTRRTDTQYF; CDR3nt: TGTGCCAGCAGTGAGGCTAGCACTCGACGCACAGATACGCAGTATTTT
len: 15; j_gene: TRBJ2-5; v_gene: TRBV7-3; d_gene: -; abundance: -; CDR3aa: CASSSGLGPQETQYF; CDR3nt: TGTGCCAGCAGCTCAGGACTGGGTCCCCAAGAGACCCAGTACTTC
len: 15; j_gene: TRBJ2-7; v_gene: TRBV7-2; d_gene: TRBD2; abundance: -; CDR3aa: CASSFSGGSSYEQYF; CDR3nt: TGTGCCAGCAGCTTTAGCGGGGGGAGTTCCTACGAGCAGTACTTC
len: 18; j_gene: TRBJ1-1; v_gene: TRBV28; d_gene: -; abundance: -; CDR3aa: CASSFHPGPFFMNTEAFF; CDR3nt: TGTGCCAGCAGTTTTCATCCAGGGCCTTTTTTTATGAACACTGAAGCTTTCTTT
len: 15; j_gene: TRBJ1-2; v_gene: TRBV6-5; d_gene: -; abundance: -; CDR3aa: CASRDMSAHFYGYTF; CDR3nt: TGTGCCAGCAGGGATATGTCAGCGCACTTCTATGGCTACACCTTC
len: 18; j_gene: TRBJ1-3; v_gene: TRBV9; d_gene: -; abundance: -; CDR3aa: CASSVSGTPGSSGNTIYF; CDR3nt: TGTGCCAGCAGCGTTTCAGGGACTCCTGGAAGCTCTGGAAACACCATATATTTT
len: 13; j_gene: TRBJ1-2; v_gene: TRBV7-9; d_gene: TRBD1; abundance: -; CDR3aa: CASSLGQGFGYTF; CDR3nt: TGTGCCAGCAGCTTAGGACAGGGATTTGGCTACACCTTC
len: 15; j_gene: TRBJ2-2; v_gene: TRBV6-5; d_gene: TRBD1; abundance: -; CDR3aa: CASKSGTGFTGELFF; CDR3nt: TGTGCCAGCAAGTCGGGGACAGGGTTCACCGGGGAGCTGTTTTTT
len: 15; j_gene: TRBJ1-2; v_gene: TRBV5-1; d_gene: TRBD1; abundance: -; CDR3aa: CASSPDRGVLNGYTF; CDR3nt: TGCGCCAGCAGCCCTGACAGGGGAGTCCTCAATGGCTACACCTTC
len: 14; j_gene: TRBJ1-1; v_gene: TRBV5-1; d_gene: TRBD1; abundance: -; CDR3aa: CASSLTGGDTEAFF; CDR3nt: TGCGCCAGCAGCTTGACAGGGGGTGACACTGAAGCTTTCTTT
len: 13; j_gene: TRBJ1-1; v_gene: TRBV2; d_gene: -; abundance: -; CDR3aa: CASSESGGAEAFF; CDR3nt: TGTGCCAGCAGTGAATCTGGTGGGGCCGAAGCTTTCTTT
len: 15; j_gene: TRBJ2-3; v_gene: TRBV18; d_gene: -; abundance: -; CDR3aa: CASSPAYQNTDTQYF; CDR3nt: TGTGCCAGCTCACCGGCCTACCAAAACACAGATACGCAGTATTTT
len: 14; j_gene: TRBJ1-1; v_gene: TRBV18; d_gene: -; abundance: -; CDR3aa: CASSPGTANTEAFF; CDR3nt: TGTGCCAGCTCACCAGGGACGGCGAACACTGAAGCTTTCTTT
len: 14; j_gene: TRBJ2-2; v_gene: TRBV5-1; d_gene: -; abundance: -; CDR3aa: CASIENANTGELFF; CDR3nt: TGCGCCAGCATAGAGAACGCGAACACCGGGGAGCTGTTTTTT
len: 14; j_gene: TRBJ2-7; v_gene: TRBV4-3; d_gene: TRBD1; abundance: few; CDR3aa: CASQHHRDRGEQYF; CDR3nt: TGCGCCAGCCAACATCACCGGGACAGGGGCGAGCAGTACTTC
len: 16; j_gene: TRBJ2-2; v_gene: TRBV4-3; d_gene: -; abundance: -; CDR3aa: CASSQAGGLNTGELFF; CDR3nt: TGCGCCAGCAGCCAAGCCGGCGGACTGAACACCGGGGAGCTGTTTTTT
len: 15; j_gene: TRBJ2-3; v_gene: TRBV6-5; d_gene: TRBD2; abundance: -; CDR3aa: CASSYRRGGTDTQYF; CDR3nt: TGTGCCAGCAGTTACAGGCGGGGGGGCACAGATACGCAGTATTTT
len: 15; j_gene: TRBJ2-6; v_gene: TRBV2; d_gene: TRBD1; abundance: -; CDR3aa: CASSETGYGANVLTF; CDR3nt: TGTGCCAGCAGCGAGACAGGGTATGGGGCCAACGTCCTGACTTTC
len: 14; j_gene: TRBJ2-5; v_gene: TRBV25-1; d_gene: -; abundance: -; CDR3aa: CASSEYGEMKTQYF; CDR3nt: TGTGCCAGCAGTGAATATGGGGAGATGAAGACCCAGTACTTC
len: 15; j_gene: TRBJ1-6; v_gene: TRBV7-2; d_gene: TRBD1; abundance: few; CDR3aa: CASSRGTVYNSPLHF; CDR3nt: TGTGCCAGCAGCCGCGGGACAGTCTATAATTCACCCCTCCACTTT